What follows are 25 T cell receptor beta chains derived from one specimen sequenced in a study of blood T cell repertoires in COVID-19. Some clones are missing from TCRdb's copy, which holds only in-frame ones; the method was immunoSEQ multiplex PCR. Of about 330,000 clones in the sample, 88% were seen once. Sample: peripheral blood. The receptors originated from a woman aged 50 to 65 with active or convalescent COVID-19.

The chain is built from TRBV7-6 and TRBJ2-5; 11 positions agree with TRBD2. CDR1 is SGHVS, CDR2 FNYEAQ, per germline. The ends lost 5 bases at V and 5 bases at J; junction bases unmatched: 13. The length of the CDR3 is 17 residues. CDR3 residues: CASSGLFTSGSGETQYF. CDR3 bases: TGTGCCAGCAGCGGATTGTTTACTAGCGGGAGTGGGGAGACCCAGTACTTC.

The V and J genes are TRBV27 and TRBJ2-7; a weak D match, TRBD2 (6 bases). V was clipped by 6 bases and J by 7 bases, with 16 bases between them. The CDR3 is made up of 13 amino acids. CDR1 is MNHEY and CDR2 is SMNVEV in the germline V gene (reference sequence). Here the CDR3 DNA reads TGTGCCAGCAGCCGGCGTACCGGAGGGGAGCAGTACTTC. Translating gives CASSRRTGGEQYF.

This rearrangement joins TRBV20-1 to TRBJ2-7, with 10 bases matching TRBD2. The length of the CDR3 is 16 residues. CDR1 DFQATT and CDR2 SNEGSKA come from the germline V gene (reference sequence). The V gene end was trimmed by 3 bases and the J gene end by 2 bases; junction bases not matched to a gene: 10. DNA for the CDR3: TGCAGTGCTAGTTCTAGCGGGGGCCCCAGGGCCTACGAGCAGTACTTC. It translates to CSASSSGGPRAYEQYF.

The rearrangement uses TRBV19 and TRBJ1-4; D gene ambiguous. Between the trimmed V and J ends, which lost 5 bases and 7 bases, there was a span of 11 bases. Germline CDR1 LNHDA, CDR2 SQIVND (reference sequence). The CDR3 has 13 amino acids. CDR3: CASSLGSSEKLFF. CDR3 nucleotides: TGTGCCAGTAGTCTGGGGAGTAGTGAAAAACTGTTTTTT. Drawing the rest from reference TRBV19 and TRBJ1-4, the complete variable domain is DGGITQSPKYLFRKEGQNVTLSCEQNLNHDAMYWYRQDPGQGLRLIYYSQIVNDFQKGDIAEGYSVSREKKESFPLTVTSAQKNPTAFYLCASSLGSSEKLFFGSGTQLSVL.

This chain uses TRBV30 with TRBJ2-1; unclear D gene. Deletions cut 1 base from V and 3 bases from J, with 7 bases between. The CDR3 is 13 amino acids. The V gene's germline CDR1 is GTSNPN and CDR2 SVGIG (reference sequence). The CDR3 sequence: CAWSAGIYNEQFF. Here the CDR3 DNA reads TGTGCCTGGAGTGCAGGAATCTACAATGAGCAGTTCTTC.

The rearrangement uses TRBV5-1 and TRBJ2-1; D ambiguous. This CDR3 spans 15 amino acids. The ends were cut back, 0 bases at V and 6 bases at J, with 13 bases in the middle. Germline CDR1 SGHRS, CDR2 YFSETQ. CDR3 coding DNA: TGCGCCAGCAGCTTGGATAAGCAGGTCGCCAATGAGCAGTTCTTC. Residues: CASSLDKQVANEQFF. Full variable domain (rest looked up from reference TRBV5-1 and TRBJ2-1): KAGVTQTPRYLIKTRGQQVTLSCSPISGHRSVSWYQQTPGQGLQFLFEYFSETQRNKGNFPGRFSGRQFSNSRSEMNVSTLELGDSALYLCASSLDKQVANEQFFGPGTRLTVL.

The rearrangement uses TRBV5-6 and TRBJ2-3, with a possible D match to TRBD1 (6 bases). V dropped 4 bases and J dropped 4 bases, with 25 bases sitting between them. From germline, CDR1 is SGHDT and CDR2 YYEEEE. CDR3 size: 18 residues. The CDR3 reads CASSVGQGTGPAPDTQYF. DNA of the CDR3: TGTGCCAGCAGCGTGGGGCAGGGAACAGGGCCTGCACCAGATACGCAGTATTTT.

This chain links TRBV14 with TRBJ1-3, with D possibly being TRBD1 (6 bases). CDR1 and CDR2 from the germline V gene are SGHDN and FVKESK. Trimming cost V 2 bases and J 2 bases, with 16 bases left between them. CDR3 length equals 17 residues. CDR3 DNA: TGTGCCAGCAGCCAACGTCTGGGCAGGGGAGCTGGAAACACCATATATTTT. Its translation is CASSQRLGRGAGNTIYF.

The CDR3 loop reads CSASDLAGAPTGELFF. CDR3 nucleotides: TGCAGTGCTAGTGATCTAGCGGGAGCGCCCACCGGGGAGCTGTTTTTT. The chain has TRBV20-1 and TRBJ2-2; 10 bases are a match to TRBD2. Losses at the gene ends were 3 bases for V and 4 bases for J; bases not matched to a gene: 8. The CDR3 has 16 residues. Germline loops: CDR1 DFQATT, CDR2 SNEGSKA (reference sequence).

This rearrangement joins TRBV7-2 to TRBJ2-7; D might be TRBD2 (6 bases). Per the germline V gene, CDR1 is SGHTA and CDR2 is FQGNSA. The ends were cut back, 5 bases at V and 9 bases at J, with 17 bases in the middle. The CDR3 has 13 residues. CDR3 DNA sequence: TGTGCCAGCAGCGGTCAGACTAGAAGCGGGCAGTACTTC. It encodes CASSGQTRSGQYF.

The J gene is TRBJ2-5, the V gene TRBV5-8; D not resolved. The CDR3 covers 13 residues. Trimming left V 0 bases short and J 4 bases short, with 7 bases between. CDR1 is SGHTS, CDR2 YDEGEE, per germline. CDR3 in amino acids: CASSLDSRETQYF. The CDR3, as DNA: TGTGCCAGCAGCTTGGACAGCAGAGAGACCCAGTACTTC.

The chain joins TRBV14 to TRBJ1-2; TRBD1 matches 7 bases. The J segment lost 4 bases and the V segment lost 4 bases, leaving 12 bases of the junction unmatched. This CDR3 spans 16 amino acids. The germline gives CDR1 SGHDN, CDR2 FVKESK. Here the CDR3 reads CASSLPGDSNSYGYTF. The CDR3 DNA reads as TGTGCCAGCAGCCTGCCTGGGGACAGCAACTCCTATGGCTACACCTTC.

V is TRBV7-9 and J is TRBJ2-7, with 8 bases identical to TRBD1. Looked up from germline, CDR1 is SEHNR and CDR2 is FQNEAQ (reference sequence). Unmatched junction bases numbered 7, after V lost 11 bases and J lost 1 base. CDR3 length: 13 residues. In DNA, the CDR3 is TGTGCCTCAGAGGACAGGGCGTCCTACGAGCAGTACTTC. Translation gives CASEDRASYEQYF.

This chain uses TRBV27 with TRBJ2-4; D unclear. The CDR3 extends over 16 amino acids. Germline loops: CDR1 MNHEY, CDR2 SMNVEV (reference sequence). Trimming stripped 1 base from V and 0 bases from J, with 10 bases between. The CDR3 spells CASSLFPTLAKNIQYF. CDR3 sequence (DNA): TGTGCCAGCAGTTTATTTCCCACTTTAGCCAAAAACATTCAGTACTTC.

The gene calls are TRBV19 and TRBJ2-1; D gene unclear. The ends were cut back, 6 bases at V and 8 bases at J, with 14 bases in the middle. The CDR3 runs 13 residues. Germline V gene data show CDR1 as LNHDA and CDR2 as SQIVND (reference sequence). The DNA for the CDR3 is TGTGCCAGTAGCAACCCACCCAGCGATGAGCAGTTCTTC. It is translated as CASSNPPSDEQFF.

The chain carries TRBV5-1 and TRBJ2-4; TRBD2 matches at 7 bases. The CDR3 runs 16 residues. Per the germline V gene, CDR1 is SGHRS and CDR2 is YFSETQ. The J segment lost 1 base and the V segment lost 2 bases, leaving 6 bases of the junction unmatched. CDR3 sequence reads: CASSFVGEGAKNIQYF. The CDR3 nucleotides read TGCGCCAGCAGCTTCGTCGGGGAGGGGGCCAAAAACATTCAGTACTTC. The whole variable domain, filled in from reference TRBV5-1 and TRBJ2-4, reads KAGVTQTPRYLIKTRGQQVTLSCSPISGHRSVSWYQQTPGQGLQFLFEYFSETQRNKGNFPGRFSGRQFSNSRSEMNVSTLELGDSALYLCASSFVGEGAKNIQYFGAGTRLSVL.

The rearrangement joins TRBV4-1 to TRBJ1-2; TRBD1 matches at 10 bases. Germline-derived CDR1 and CDR2 are MGHRA and YSYEKL. The trim removed 2 bases at V and 4 bases at J, leaving 7 bases unmatched. The CDR3 is 16 residues long. The CDR3 sequence: CASSQQTGGRIYGYTF. The CDR3 DNA follows: TGCGCCAGCAGCCAACAGACAGGGGGCAGAATCTATGGCTACACCTTC.

The chain links TRBV19 to TRBJ1-2; D is unclear. This CDR3 region has 12 residues. Germline CDR1 LNHDA, CDR2 SQIVND (reference sequence). Between the trimmed V and J ends, which lost 4 bases and 0 bases, there was a span of 3 bases. The CDR3 nucleotides read TGTGCCAGTAGTAGAGCTAACTATGGCTACACCTTC. Protein sequence: CASSRANYGYTF.

The chain combines TRBV2 with TRBJ2-7; 7 bases match TRBD2. The V gene's germline CDR1 is SNHLY and CDR2 FYNNEI. This CDR3 spans 14 amino acids. V was clipped by 6 bases and J by 5 bases; unmatched bases: 10. CDR3 sequence: CASSIREVGNEQYF. CDR3 DNA: TGTGCCAGCAGCATCCGGGAGGTTGGGAACGAGCAGTACTTC.

V is TRBV6-5 and J is TRBJ1-1; a weak D match, TRBD1 (5 bases). Germline V gene sequence: CDR1 MNHEY, CDR2 SVGAGI. The CDR3 has 12 residues. Trimming removed 5 bases from V and 11 bases from J, with 15 bases in between. CDR3 region: CASSPGAGRAFF. The CDR3 region has the DNA TGTGCCAGCAGTCCCGGGGCAGGGAGGGCTTTCTTT.

In DNA, the CDR3 is TGCGCCAGCAGCCAGGAGGGACTGGCCTCCTACAATGAGCAGTTCTTC. Protein product: CASSQEGLASYNEQFF. This chain connects TRBV4-3 to TRBJ2-1; perhaps TRBD2 as D (6 bases). The CDR3 has 16 amino acids. CDR1 LGHNA and CDR2 YSLEER come from the germline V gene. Trimming left V 3 bases short and J 0 bases short, with 12 bases between.

The CDR3: CASSYGTSGRGAYNEQFF. The DNA for the CDR3 is TGTGCCAGCAGTTATGGGACTAGCGGGAGGGGGGCCTACAATGAGCAGTTCTTC. The genes are TRBV6-2 or TRBV6-3 and TRBJ2-1, with 16 nucleotides matching TRBD2. This CDR3 region has 18 residues. Germline loops: CDR1 MNHEY, CDR2 SVGEGT. J was trimmed by 2 bases and V by 3 bases; bases with no gene match: 4.

The chain carries TRBV6-6 and TRBJ1-6; the match to TRBD1 covers 8 bases. The CDR3 runs to 16 residues. The V gene end was trimmed by 7 bases and the J gene end by 2 bases; junction bases not matched to a gene: 7. Per germline, CDR1 MNHNY and CDR2 SVGAGI (reference sequence). Written as DNA, the CDR3 is TGTGCCAGCATTTCAAAGGACAGGGCCTATAATTCACCCCTCCACTTT. Translation: CASISKDRAYNSPLHF.

The chain uses TRBV7-9 and TRBJ2-3; 7 bases match TRBD2. Germline V gene lookup returns CDR1 SEHNR and CDR2 FQNEAQ (reference sequence). Unmatched junction bases numbered 12, after V lost 1 base and J lost 5 bases. The CDR3 extends over 17 amino acids. As DNA, the CDR3 is TGTGCCAGCAGCTTAGTTGCAACCGGGACTACTGGAGATACGCAGTATTTT. Translating gives CASSLVATGTTGDTQYF.

The chain carries TRBV28 and TRBJ1-2; D unresolved. Germline V gene lookup returns CDR1 MDHEN and CDR2 SYDVKM. The V end lost 2 bases, the J end lost 5 bases, and 15 bases lay between the germline ends. CDR3 length equals 15 residues. As DNA, the CDR3 is TGTGCCAGCAGTTTAAGAGGGATCATTGGGTATGGCTACACCTTC. Protein product: CASSLRGIIGYGYTF.